Detailed here is one T cell receptor (beta chain). This sample was included in a study of OX40 agonist ivuxolimab in advanced cancers. TCRdb's table, derived via immunoSEQ multiplex PCR, lists solely in-frame clones and lacks some. The sample carries roughly 48,000 clones, 75% to 85% recorded once. The receptor was isolated from an adult with an advanced solid tumor such as melanoma, head and neck, liver or kidney cancer. Sample: CD4+ or CD8+ T cells sorted from blood, taken in a trial of the OX40 agonist ivuxolimab.

CDR3 nucleotides: TGCGCCAGCAGTAGCTCCTATAATTCACCCCTCCACTTT. This translates into CASSSSYNSPLHF. This chain joins TRBV5-1 and TRBJ1-6; D remains unclear. CDR1 SGHRS and CDR2 YFSETQ come from the germline V gene. The CDR3 runs to 13 residues. V was shortened by 5 bases and J by 0 bases, with 3 bases between the two germline ends.